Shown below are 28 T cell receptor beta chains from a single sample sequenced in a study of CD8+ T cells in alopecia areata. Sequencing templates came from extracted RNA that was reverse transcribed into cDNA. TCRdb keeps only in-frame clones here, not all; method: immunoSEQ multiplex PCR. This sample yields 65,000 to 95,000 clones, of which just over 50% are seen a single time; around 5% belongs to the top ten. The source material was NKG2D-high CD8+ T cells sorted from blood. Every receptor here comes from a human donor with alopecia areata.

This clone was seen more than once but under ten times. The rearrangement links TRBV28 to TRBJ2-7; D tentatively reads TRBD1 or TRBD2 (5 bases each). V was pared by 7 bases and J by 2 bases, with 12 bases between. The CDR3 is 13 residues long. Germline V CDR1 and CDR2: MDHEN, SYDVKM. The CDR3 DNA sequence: TGTGCCAGCACTCCGGGACGGACCTACGAGCAGTACTTC. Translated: CASTPGRTYEQYF.

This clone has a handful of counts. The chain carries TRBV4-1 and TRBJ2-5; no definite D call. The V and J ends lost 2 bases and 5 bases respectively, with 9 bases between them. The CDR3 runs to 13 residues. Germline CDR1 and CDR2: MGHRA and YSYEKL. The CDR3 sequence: CASSQHPVETQYF. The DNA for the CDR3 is TGCGCCAGCAGCCAACACCCAGTGGAGACCCAGTACTTC.

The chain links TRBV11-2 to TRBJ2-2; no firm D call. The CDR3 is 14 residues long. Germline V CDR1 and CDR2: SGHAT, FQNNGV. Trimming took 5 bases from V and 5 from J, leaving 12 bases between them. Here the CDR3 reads CASSPAYGTGELFF. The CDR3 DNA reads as TGTGCCAGCAGCCCGGCGTACGGGACCGGGGAGCTGTTTTTT.

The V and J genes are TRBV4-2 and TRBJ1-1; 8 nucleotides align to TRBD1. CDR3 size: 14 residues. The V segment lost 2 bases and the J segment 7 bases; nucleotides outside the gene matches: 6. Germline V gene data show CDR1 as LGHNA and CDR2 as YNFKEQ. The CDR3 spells CASSQMTGEGEAFF. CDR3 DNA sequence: TGTGCCAGCAGCCAAATGACAGGGGAGGGTGAAGCTTTCTTT.

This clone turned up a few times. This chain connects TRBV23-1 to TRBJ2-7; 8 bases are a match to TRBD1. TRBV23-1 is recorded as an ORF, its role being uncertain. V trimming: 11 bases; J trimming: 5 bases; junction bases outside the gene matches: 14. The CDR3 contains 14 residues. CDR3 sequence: CAGPWTGSHNEQYF. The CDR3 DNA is TGCGCCGGACCCTGGACAGGGAGTCACAACGAGCAGTACTTC.

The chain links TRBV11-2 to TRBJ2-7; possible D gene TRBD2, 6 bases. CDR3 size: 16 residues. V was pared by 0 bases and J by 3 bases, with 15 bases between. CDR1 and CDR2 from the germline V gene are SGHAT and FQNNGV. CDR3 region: CASSLEFGAGNYEQYF. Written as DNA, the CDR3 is TGTGCCAGCAGCTTAGAGTTTGGGGCGGGGAACTACGAGCAGTACTTC.

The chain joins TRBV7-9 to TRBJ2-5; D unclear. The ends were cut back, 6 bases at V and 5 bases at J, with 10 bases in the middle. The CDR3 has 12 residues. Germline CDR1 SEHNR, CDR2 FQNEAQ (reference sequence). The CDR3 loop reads CASSYNEETQYF. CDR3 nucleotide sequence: TGTGCCAGCAGTTACAATGAGGAGACCCAGTACTTC.

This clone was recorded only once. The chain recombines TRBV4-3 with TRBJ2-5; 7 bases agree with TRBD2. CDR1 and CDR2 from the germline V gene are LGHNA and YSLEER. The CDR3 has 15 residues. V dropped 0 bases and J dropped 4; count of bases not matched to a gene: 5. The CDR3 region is CASSQDTSGGETQYF. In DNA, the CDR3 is TGCGCCAGCAGCCAAGATACGTCGGGAGGAGAGACCCAGTACTTC.

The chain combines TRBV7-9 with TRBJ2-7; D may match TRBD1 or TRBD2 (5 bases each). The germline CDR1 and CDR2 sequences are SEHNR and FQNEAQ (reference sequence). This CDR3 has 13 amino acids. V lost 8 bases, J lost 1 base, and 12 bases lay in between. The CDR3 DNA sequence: TGTGCCAGCGCCGGGACGGAGTCCTACGAGCAGTACTTC. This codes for CASAGTESYEQYF. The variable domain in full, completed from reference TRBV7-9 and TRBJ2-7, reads DTGVSQNPRHKITKRGQNVTFRCDPISEHNRLYWYRQTLGQGPEFLTYFQNEAQLEKSRLLSDRFSAERPKGSFSTLEIQRTEQGDSAMYLCASAGTESYEQYFGPGTRLTVT.

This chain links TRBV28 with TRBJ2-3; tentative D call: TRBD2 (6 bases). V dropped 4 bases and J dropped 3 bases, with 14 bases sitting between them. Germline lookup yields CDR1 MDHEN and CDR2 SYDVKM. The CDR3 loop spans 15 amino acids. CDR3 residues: CASSSSKTRTDTQYF. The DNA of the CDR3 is TGTGCCAGCAGTTCCTCCAAGACTAGAACAGATACGCAGTATTTT.

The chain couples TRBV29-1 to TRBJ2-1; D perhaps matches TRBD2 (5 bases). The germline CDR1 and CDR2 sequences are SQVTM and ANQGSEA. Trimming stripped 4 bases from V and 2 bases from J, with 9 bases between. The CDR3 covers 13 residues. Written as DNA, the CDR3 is TGCAGCGTTGTAACTAGTACCTACAATGAGCAGTTCTTC. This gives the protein CSVVTSTYNEQFF.

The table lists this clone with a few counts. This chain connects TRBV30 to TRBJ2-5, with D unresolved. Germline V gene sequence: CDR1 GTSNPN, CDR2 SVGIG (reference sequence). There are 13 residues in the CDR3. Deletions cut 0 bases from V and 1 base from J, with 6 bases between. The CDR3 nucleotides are TGTGCCTGGAGTGTTCGTAGCCAAGAGACCCAGTACTTC. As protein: CAWSVRSQETQYF. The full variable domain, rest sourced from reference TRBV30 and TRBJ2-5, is SQTIHQWPATLVQPVGSPLSLECTVEGTSNPNLYWYRQAAGRGLQLLFYSVGIGQISSEVPQNLSASRPQDRQFILSSKKLLLSDSGFYLCAWSVRSQETQYFGPGTRLLVL.

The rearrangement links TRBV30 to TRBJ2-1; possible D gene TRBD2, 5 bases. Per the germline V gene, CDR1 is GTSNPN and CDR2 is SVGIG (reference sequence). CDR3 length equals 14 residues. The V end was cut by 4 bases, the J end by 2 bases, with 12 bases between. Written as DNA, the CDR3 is TGTGCCTGGACGGCGGGTCAGGCCTACAATGAGCAGTTCTTC. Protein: CAWTAGQAYNEQFF.

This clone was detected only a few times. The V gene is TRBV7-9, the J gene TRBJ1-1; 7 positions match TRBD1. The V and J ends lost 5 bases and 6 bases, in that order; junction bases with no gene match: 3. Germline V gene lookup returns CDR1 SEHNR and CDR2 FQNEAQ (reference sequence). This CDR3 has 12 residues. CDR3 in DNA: TGTGCCAGCAGCGGGGACAGACCTGAAGCTTTCTTT. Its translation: CASSGDRPEAFF.

This CDR3 is CSVLTSGGDEQYF. The CDR3 DNA is TGCAGCGTTCTTACTAGCGGGGGCGACGAGCAGTACTTC. The J gene is TRBJ2-7, the V gene TRBV29-1; 11 bases are a match to TRBD2. The V gene end was trimmed by 5 bases and the J gene end by 5 bases; junction bases not matched to a gene: 5. CDR1 is SQVTM and CDR2 is ANQGSEA in the germline V gene. The CDR3 is made up of 13 amino acids.

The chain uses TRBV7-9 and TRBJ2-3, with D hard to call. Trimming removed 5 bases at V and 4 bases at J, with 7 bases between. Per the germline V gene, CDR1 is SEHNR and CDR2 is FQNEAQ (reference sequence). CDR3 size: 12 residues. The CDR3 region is CASSPRADTQYF. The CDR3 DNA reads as TGTGCCAGCAGCCCTCGGGCAGATACGCAGTATTTT.

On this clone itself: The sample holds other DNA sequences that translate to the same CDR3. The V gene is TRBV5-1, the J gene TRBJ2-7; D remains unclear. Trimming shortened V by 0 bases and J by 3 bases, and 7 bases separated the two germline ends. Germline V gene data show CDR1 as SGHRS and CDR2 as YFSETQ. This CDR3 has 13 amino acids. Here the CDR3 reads CASSLADDYEQYF. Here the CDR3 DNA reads TGCGCCAGCAGCTTGGCCGACGACTACGAGCAGTACTTC.

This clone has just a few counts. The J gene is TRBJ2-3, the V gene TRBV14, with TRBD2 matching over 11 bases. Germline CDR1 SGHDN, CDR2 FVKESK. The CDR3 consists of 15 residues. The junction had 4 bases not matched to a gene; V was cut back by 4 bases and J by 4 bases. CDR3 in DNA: TGTGCCAGCAGCCCGACGGGACTAGCGGCAGATACGCAGTATTTT. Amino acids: CASSPTGLAADTQYF.

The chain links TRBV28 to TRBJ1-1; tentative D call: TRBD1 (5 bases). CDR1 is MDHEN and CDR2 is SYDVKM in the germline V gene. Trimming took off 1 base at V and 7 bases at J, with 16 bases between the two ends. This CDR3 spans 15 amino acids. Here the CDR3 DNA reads TGTGCCAGCAGTTTATACCAACTGGGGGACCTTGAAGCTTTCTTT. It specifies CASSLYQLGDLEAFF.

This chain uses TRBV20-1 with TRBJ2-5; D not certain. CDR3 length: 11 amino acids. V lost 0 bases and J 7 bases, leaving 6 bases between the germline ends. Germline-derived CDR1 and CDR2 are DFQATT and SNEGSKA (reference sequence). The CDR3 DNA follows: TGCAGTGCTAGAGATCTCGGGACCCAGTACTTC. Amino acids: CSARDLGTQYF.

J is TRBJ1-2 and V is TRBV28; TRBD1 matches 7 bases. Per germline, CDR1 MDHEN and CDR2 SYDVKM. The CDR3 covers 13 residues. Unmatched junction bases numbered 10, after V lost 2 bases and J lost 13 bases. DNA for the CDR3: TGTGCCAGCAGTTTACTCCGGGACAGAGGAGTCACCTTC. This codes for CASSLLRDRGVTF.

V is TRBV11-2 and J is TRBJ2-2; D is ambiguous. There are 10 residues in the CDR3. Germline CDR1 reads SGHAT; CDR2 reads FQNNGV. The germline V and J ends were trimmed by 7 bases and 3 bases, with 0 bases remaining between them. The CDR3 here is CASNTGELFF. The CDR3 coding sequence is TGTGCCAGCAACACCGGGGAGCTGTTTTTT.

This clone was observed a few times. CDR3 sequence: CASSFGGGNFETQYF. The DNA for the CDR3 is TGTGCCAGCAGTTTTGGTGGGGGGAACTTCGAGACCCAGTACTTC. The chain links TRBV27 to TRBJ2-5; D possibly corresponds to TRBD2 (6 bases). Germline lookup yields CDR1 MNHEY and CDR2 SMNVEV (reference sequence). V was cut by 3 bases and J by 5 bases, with 16 bases left in between. CDR3 size: 15 residues.

CDR3 region: CASTPFGQKLLTGELFF. The DNA of the CDR3 is TGTGCCAGCACCCCATTTGGACAGAAGCTTCTCACCGGGGAGCTGTTTTTT. This chain joins TRBV27 and TRBJ2-2; TRBD1 might be the D (6 bases). V lost 7 bases and J 4 bases, leaving 22 bases between the germline ends. The CDR3 consists of 17 residues. Germline CDR1 is MNHEY and CDR2 is SMNVEV (reference sequence).

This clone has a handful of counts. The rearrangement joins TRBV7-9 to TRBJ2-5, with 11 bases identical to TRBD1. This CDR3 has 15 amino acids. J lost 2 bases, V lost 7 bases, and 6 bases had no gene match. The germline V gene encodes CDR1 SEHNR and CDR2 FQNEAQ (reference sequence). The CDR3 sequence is CASIPRDRGQETQYF. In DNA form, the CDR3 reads TGTGCCAGCATCCCCCGGGACAGGGGGCAAGAGACCCAGTACTTC.

Written as DNA, the CDR3 is TGTGCCACCCGTCCAGGGATAGGGTACGAGCAGTACTTC. This translates into CATRPGIGYEQYF. J is TRBJ2-7 and V is TRBV7-9, with D perhaps matching TRBD1 (5 bases). The V end lost 10 bases, the J end lost 4 bases, and 17 bases lay between the germline ends. The CDR3 sequence is 13 residues long. In germline, CDR1 is SEHNR, CDR2 FQNEAQ (reference sequence).

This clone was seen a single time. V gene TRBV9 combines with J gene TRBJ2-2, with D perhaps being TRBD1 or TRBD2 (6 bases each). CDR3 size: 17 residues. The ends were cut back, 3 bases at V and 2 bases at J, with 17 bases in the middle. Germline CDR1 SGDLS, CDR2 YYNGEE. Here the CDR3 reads CASSAAVGGPNTGELFF. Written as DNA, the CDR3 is TGTGCCAGCAGCGCCGCGGTCGGGGGCCCTAACACCGGGGAGCTGTTTTTT.

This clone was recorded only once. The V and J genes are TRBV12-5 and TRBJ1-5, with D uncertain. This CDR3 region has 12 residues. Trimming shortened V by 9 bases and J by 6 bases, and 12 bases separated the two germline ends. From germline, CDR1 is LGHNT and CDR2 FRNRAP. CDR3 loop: CASQYPGQPQHF. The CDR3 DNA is TGTGCTAGCCAATACCCCGGTCAGCCCCAGCATTTT.